The source of this T cell receptor beta chain is a study of blood T cell repertoires in COVID-19. Study information: COVID-19 samples from acute and convalescent phases originated in the United States, Italy and Spain.

Methods used by the authors: Nucleated cell counts were estimated from reference gene primer amplification. Data came from immunoSEQ multiplex PCR; TCRdb stores just in-frame clones and leaves some out. V and J calls and clone size are as listed in that table; D and trimming were resolved from the DNA. The sample comprises roughly 700,000 clones, 85% to 90% of which are singletons, and roughly 0.25% rests with the top ten. CDR1 and CDR2 from the germline V gene are LNHDA and SQIVND (reference sequence). The length of the CDR3 is 17 residues. V lost 6 bases to trimming and J lost 4 bases, with 21 bases between them.

The rearrangement links TRBV19 to TRBJ2-2; D is perhaps TRBD1 (5 bases). Specimen: peripheral blood. The sequence came from a woman aged 18-35 years with acute or convalescent COVID-19. CDR3 residues: CASSVEWGRVGTGELFF. CDR3 bases: TGTGCCAGTAGCGTAGAGTGGGGCAGAGTGGGCACCGGGGAGCTGTTTTTT.